These 29 T cell receptor beta chains originate from one sample sequenced in a study of T cells after yellow fever vaccination. Via MiXCR, TCRdb re-called the 5' RACE reads, giving one row per CDR3 protein. Seen here are a few hundred thousand distinct CDR3 sequences, roughly a sixth observed once, and the top ten hold roughly 17%. The material was PBMCs, obtained around 5 days after the first yellow fever vaccination. The receptor source for this set is a young man who received the YFV17D yellow fever vaccine.

This clonotype was picked up a small number of times. The conserved phenylalanine or tryptophan is not found at the CDR3 terminus, so this likely reflects a read error. No DNA is shown, since the ends of the CDR3 on it are uncertain; the CDR3 is the one TCRdb lists. This chain uses TRBV5-1 with TRBJ2-7; TRBD1, the table's D call, lacks a check against the DNA. The CDR3 comprises 12 residues, both ends counted. CDR1 and CDR2 (germline): SGHRS, YFSETQ. CDR3 sequence: CASSLEGQGLCY.

This sequence joins TRBV3-1 and TRBJ2-5; 9 bases are shared with TRBD2. V was clipped by 0 bases and J by 5 bases; unmatched bases: 13. The germline CDR1 and CDR2 sequences are LGHDT and YNNKEL (reference sequence). This CDR3 is built from 18 residues. Here the CDR3 DNA reads TGTGCCAGCAGCCAAGATCTTCCCAGCGGGGGGCCTTCGGAGACCCAGTACTTC. Protein product: CASSQDLPSGGPSETQYF.

The chain has TRBV7-2 and TRBJ2-1; D uncertain. Trimming stripped 2 bases from V and 5 bases from J, with 10 bases between. The CDR3 runs to 14 residues. The germline CDR1 and CDR2 sequences are SGHTA and FQGNSA. The DNA of the CDR3 is TGTGCCAGCAGCTTACGGCCTGGGAACAATGAGCAGTTCTTC. Translation: CASSLRPGNNEQFF.

The table lists this clonotype with a few counts. J is TRBJ1-4 and V is TRBV7-8, with a possible D match to TRBD1 (5 bases). Per the germline V gene, CDR1 is SGHVS and CDR2 is FQNEAQ. V gave up 5 bases and J gave up 2 bases, with 15 bases separating them. The CDR3 contains 16 residues. CDR3 nucleotides: TGTGCCAGCAGCGCAGGGATAAGGGACACTAATGAAAAACTGTTTTTT. Translated, it gives CASSAGIRDTNEKLFF.

Of note for this clonotype: At one boundary the junction diverges from the germline segment, which might be a read error. V and J are TRBV24-1 and TRBJ2-1; TRBD2 is a possible D gene (5 bases). Germline CDR1 and CDR2: KGHDR and SFDVKD. This CDR3 is 12 amino acids long. CDR3 DNA sequence: TGTGTCACCAGTGACGGAGGTTTTGAGCAGTTCTTC. It specifies CVTSDGGFEQFF.

The chain recombines TRBV6-2 or TRBV6-3 with TRBJ2-3; 9 bases agree with TRBD2. The ends lost 1 base at V and 4 bases at J; junction bases unmatched: 6. The CDR3 runs to 16 residues. Germline lookup yields CDR1 MNHEY and CDR2 SVGEGT. CDR3 nucleotides: TGTGCCAGCAGTTACTGGGTCGCGGGGGGGCCAGATACGCAGTATTTT. Its protein product is CASSYWVAGGPDTQYF.

The chain is built from TRBV28 and TRBJ1-4; D gene unclear. The CDR3 runs to 13 residues. V dropped 3 bases and J dropped 5 bases, with 7 bases sitting between them. Germline loops: CDR1 MDHEN, CDR2 SYDVKM. CDR3: CASSFQINEKLFF. CDR3 in DNA: TGTGCCAGCAGTTTTCAAATAAATGAAAAACTGTTTTTT.

The chain combines TRBV6-2 or TRBV6-3 with TRBJ2-5; the match to TRBD2 covers 8 bases. This CDR3 is built from 18 residues. Trimming cost V 0 bases and J 2 bases; bases outside gene matches: 11. The germline gives CDR1 MNHEY, CDR2 SVGEGT. The CDR3 DNA reads as TGTGCCAGCAGTTACTCGATCCAAGCGGGGGCGGATCAAGAGACCCAGTACTTC. It specifies CASSYSIQAGADQETQYF.

This clonotype has ten or more counts. The chain links TRBV12-3 or TRBV12-4 to TRBJ2-7; 10 bases line up with TRBD2. CDR3 length equals 14 residues. V lost 3 bases to trimming and J lost 4 bases; unmatched junction nucleotides: 3. This CDR3 reads CASSLLAGDYEQYF. For the CDR3, the DNA is TGTGCCAGCAGTTTGCTAGCGGGGGATTACGAGCAGTACTTC.

This chain joins TRBV14 and TRBJ1-1; no clear D gene. Trimming cost V 6 bases and J 9 bases, with 17 bases left between them. The CDR3 is 13 residues long. CDR1 SGHDN and CDR2 FVKESK come from the germline V gene. The CDR3: CASRNEGSTKAFF. The CDR3 DNA sequence: TGTGCCAGCAGAAACGAGGGAAGTACGAAAGCTTTCTTT.

The CDR3 sequence is CATSRDLGTGGETQYF. The CDR3, as DNA: TGTGCCACCAGCAGAGATCTGGGGACAGGGGGAGAGACCCAGTACTTC. This chain connects TRBV15 to TRBJ2-5, with 11 positions matching TRBD1. V shed 0 bases, J shed 4 bases, and the junction held 4 bases outside the gene matches. The germline gives CDR1 LNHNV, CDR2 YYDKDF (reference sequence). CDR3 length: 16 residues.

This clonotype turned up a few times. This rearrangement joins TRBV12-3 or TRBV12-4 to TRBJ2-3; 7 nucleotides align to TRBD1. CDR3 length: 15 amino acids. The trim removed 3 bases at V and 3 bases at J, leaving 6 bases unmatched. The DNA of the CDR3 is TGTGCCAGCAGTTTTGAGACAGGGCGGACAGATACGCAGTATTTT. It translates to CASSFETGRTDTQYF.

Only a few counts were recorded for this clonotype. CDR3 DNA sequence: TGCAGTGCTAGGGAGGGGGCTGGGAGCACTGAAGCTTTCTTT. It is translated as CSAREGAGSTEAFF. V gene TRBV20-1 combines with J gene TRBJ1-1, with 7 bases fitting TRBD1. Germline lookup yields CDR1 DFQATT and CDR2 SNEGSKA (reference sequence). The CDR3 has 14 residues. The ends lost 3 bases at V and 4 bases at J; junction bases unmatched: 8.

This clonotype occurred many times. The rearrangement uses TRBV12-3 or TRBV12-4 and TRBJ2-1; a possible D gene is TRBD1 (6 bases). V lost 3 bases to trimming and J lost 7 bases, with 10 bases between them. The CDR3 has 13 amino acids. The DNA of the CDR3 is TGTGCCAGCAGTTTTGGGCAGGGGAATGAGCAGTTCTTC. Protein product: CASSFGQGNEQFF.

This chain links TRBV11-2 with TRBJ1-5, with 8 positions matching TRBD1. CDR3 length equals 16 residues. Per the germline V gene, CDR1 is SGHAT and CDR2 is FQNNGV. V lost 1 base, J lost 4 bases, and 6 bases stayed unmatched. CDR3 sequence (DNA): TGTGCCAGCAGCTTAGGACAGGGGCACCCTAATCAGCCCCAGCATTTT. Its translation: CASSLGQGHPNQPQHF.

This clonotype was observed a few times. The chain recombines TRBV2 with TRBJ1-2; D is ambiguous. The germline V and J ends were trimmed by 6 bases and 5 bases, with 10 bases remaining between them. Germline-derived CDR1 and CDR2 are SNHLY and FYNNEI. The CDR3 is 12 amino acids. CDR3 in amino acids: CASRADAYGYTF. For the CDR3, the DNA is TGTGCCAGCAGGGCCGACGCTTATGGCTACACCTTC.

The J gene is TRBJ1-1, the V gene TRBV4-1; possibly TRBD1 for D (5 bases). The CDR3 totals 15 residues. The V and J ends lost 1 base and 2 bases respectively, with 11 bases between them. Germline CDR1 MGHRA, CDR2 YSYEKL. CDR3 residues: CASSQVWGINTEAFF. The CDR3 DNA reads as TGCGCCAGCAGCCAAGTCTGGGGGATTAACACTGAAGCTTTCTTT.

This clonotype was observed a few times. V usage is TRBV5-6 and J usage is TRBJ2-1; D unresolved. This CDR3 has 17 amino acids. Germline V gene lookup returns CDR1 SGHDT and CDR2 YYEEEE. Trimming removed 1 base at V and 2 bases at J, with 16 bases between. CDR3 DNA: TGTGCCAGCAGCTTGAATCACATTAGATTTGCCTACAATGAGCAGTTCTTC. Its protein product is CASSLNHIRFAYNEQFF.

CDR3: CASSPRAGPETEAFF. The CDR3 DNA reads as TGTGCCAGCTCACCACGGGCAGGGCCCGAGACTGAAGCTTTCTTT. The chain uses TRBV18 and TRBJ1-1; D perhaps matches TRBD1 (5 bases). CDR1 KGHSH and CDR2 LQKENI come from the germline V gene. The CDR3 is 15 residues long. The ends were cut back, 1 base at V and 5 bases at J, with 14 bases in the middle.

Here the CDR3 DNA reads TGTGCCAGCAGTTTATGGGGACAGACCCTTTCACCCCTCCACTTT. This sequence encodes CASSLWGQTLSPLHF. The V gene is TRBV27, the J gene TRBJ1-6, with 7 positions matching TRBD1. Per the germline V gene, CDR1 is MNHEY and CDR2 is SMNVEV (reference sequence). J gave up 9 bases and V 1 base, and 6 bases lay outside the gene matches. There are 15 residues in the CDR3.

This clonotype was picked up a small number of times. V gene TRBV6-2 or TRBV6-3 combines with J gene TRBJ2-7; D call uncertain. Germline assignment: CDR1 MNHEY and CDR2 SVGEGT. Trimming took off 2 bases at V and 3 bases at J, with 8 bases between the two ends. This CDR3 contains 13 residues. The CDR3 DNA follows: TGTGCCAGCAGTTACAACGGATACTACGAGCAGTACTTC. Amino acids: CASSYNGYYEQYF.

This clonotype occurred a few times. The J gene is TRBJ2-2, the V gene TRBV7-3; D could derive from TRBD1 or TRBD2 (5 bases each). The CDR3 length is 14 residues. Per germline, CDR1 SGHTA and CDR2 FQGTGA. V was cut by 0 bases and J by 6 bases, with 8 bases left in between. DNA of the CDR3: TGTGCCAGCAGCTTAACGAGGGACGCCGGGGAGCTGTTTTTT. Translated, it gives CASSLTRDAGELFF.

This clonotype was picked up a small number of times. V gene TRBV20-1 combines with J gene TRBJ2-2; no reliable D call. The V gene's germline CDR1 is DFQATT and CDR2 SNEGSKA (reference sequence). The CDR3 totals 14 residues. V lost 3 bases and J 1 base, leaving 9 bases between the germline ends. The CDR3 sequence: CSASSGWNTGELFF. As DNA, the CDR3 is TGCAGTGCTAGTTCCGGGTGGAACACCGGGGAGCTGTTTTTT.

This clonotype was detected only a few times. The chain joins TRBV7-2 to TRBJ2-5, with 7 bases that match TRBD2. This CDR3 contains 13 residues. V lost 8 bases, J lost 5 bases, and 8 bases stayed unmatched. Germline V gene lookup returns CDR1 SGHTA and CDR2 FQGNSA. The CDR3 DNA reads as TGTGCCAGCGTGGTCGGCGGGGGTGAGACCCAGTACTTC. Protein product: CASVVGGGETQYF.

This clonotype was seen a handful of times. This chain links TRBV20-1 with TRBJ2-3; TRBD1 or TRBD2 may be the D gene (5 bases each). Trimming left V 5 bases short and J 6 bases short, with 18 bases between. Germline V gives CDR1 DFQATT, CDR2 SNEGSKA (reference sequence). The CDR3 consists of 14 residues. The CDR3 DNA reads as TGCAGTGCTCGCGAGGGACCCTCCTTGGATACGCAGTATTTT. It specifies CSAREGPSLDTQYF.

This clonotype has a handful of counts. The chain joins TRBV7-2 to TRBJ2-7; weak D call: TRBD1 (5 bases). The germline CDR1 and CDR2 sequences are SGHTA and FQGNSA. CDR3 length: 15 residues. Trimming left V 1 base short and J 5 bases short, with 15 bases between. CDR3 in amino acids: CASSLESGKWNEQYF. The CDR3 DNA is TGTGCCAGCAGCTTAGAATCAGGGAAATGGAACGAGCAGTACTTC. The full variable domain, in which reference TRBV7-2 and TRBJ2-7 provide the parts outside the CDR3, is GAGVSQSPSNKVTEKGKDVELRCDPISGHTALYWYRQSLGQGLEFLIYFQGNSAPDKSGLPSDRFSAERTGGSVSTLTIQRTQQEDSAVYLCASSLESGKWNEQYFGPGTRLTVT.

The rearrangement joins TRBV21-1 to TRBJ1-2; TRBD1 is the table's D call and was not checked against the DNA. TRBV21-1 is reported as a pseudogene. The CDR3 runs to 18 residues. DNA of the CDR3: TGTGCCAGCAGCAAATGGCTACAGGGGGCCTCCTCGGGCTATGGCTACACCTTC. As protein: CASSKWLQGASSGYGYTF.

This clonotype was counted at least ten times. The chain couples TRBV7-2 to TRBJ2-3, with D possibly called TRBD1 or TRBD2 (5 bases each). V lost 6 bases to trimming and J lost 2 bases, with 9 bases between them. The length of the CDR3 is 13 residues. CDR1 is SGHTA and CDR2 is FQGNSA in the germline V gene. CDR3 sequence (DNA): TGTGCCAGCAGTCCCGGGACCACAGATACGCAGTATTTT. Protein: CASSPGTTDTQYF.

V gene TRBV12-3 or TRBV12-4 combines with J gene TRBJ1-6; TRBD1 matches at 8 bases. V lost 5 bases to trimming and J lost 9 bases; unmatched junction nucleotides: 9. This CDR3 contains 15 residues. The CDR3 bases are TGTGCCAGCAGTCACTCCGGGACAGGAGGTTCACCCCTCCACTTT. Translation gives CASSHSGTGGSPLHF.